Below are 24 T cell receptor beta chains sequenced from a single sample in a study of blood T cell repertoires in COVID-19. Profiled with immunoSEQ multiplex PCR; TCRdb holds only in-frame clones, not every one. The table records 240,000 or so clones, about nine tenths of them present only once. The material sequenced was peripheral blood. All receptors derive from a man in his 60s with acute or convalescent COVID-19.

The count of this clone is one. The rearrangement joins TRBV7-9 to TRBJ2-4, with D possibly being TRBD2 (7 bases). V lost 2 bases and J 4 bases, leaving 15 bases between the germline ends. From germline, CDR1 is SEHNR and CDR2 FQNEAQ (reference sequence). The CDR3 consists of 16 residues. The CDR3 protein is CASSLFGGTLKNIQYF. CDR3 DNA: TGTGCCAGCAGCTTATTCGGGGGGACACTAAAAAACATTCAGTACTTC.

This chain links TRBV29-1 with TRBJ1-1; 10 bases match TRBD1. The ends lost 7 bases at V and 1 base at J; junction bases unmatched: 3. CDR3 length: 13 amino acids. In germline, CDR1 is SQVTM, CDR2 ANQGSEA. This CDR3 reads CSARDRGNTEAFF. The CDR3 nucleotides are TGCAGCGCTCGGGACAGGGGGAACACTGAAGCTTTCTTT.

Here the CDR3 DNA reads TGTGCCAGCGATACAGGGGGCCCTGGGGCCAACGTCCTGACTTTC. Residues: CASDTGGPGANVLTF. The rearrangement joins TRBV7-2 to TRBJ2-6; 9 positions agree with TRBD1. After removal of 8 bases from V and 2 bases from J, the junction contained 4 bases not matched to a gene. In germline, CDR1 is SGHTA, CDR2 FQGNSA. This CDR3 is 15 amino acids long.

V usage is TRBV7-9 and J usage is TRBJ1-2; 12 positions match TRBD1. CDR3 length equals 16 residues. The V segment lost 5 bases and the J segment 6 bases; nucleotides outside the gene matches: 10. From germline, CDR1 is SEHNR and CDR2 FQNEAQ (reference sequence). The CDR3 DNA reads TGTGCCAGCAGCCAGAGCCGGGACAGGGGGCAGGATGGCTACACCTTC. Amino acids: CASSQSRDRGQDGYTF.

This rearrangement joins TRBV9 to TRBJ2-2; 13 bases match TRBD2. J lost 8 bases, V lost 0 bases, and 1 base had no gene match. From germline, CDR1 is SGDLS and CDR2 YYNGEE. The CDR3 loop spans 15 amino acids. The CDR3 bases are TGTGCCAGCAGCGTAGGGACTAGCGGGAGTGGGGAGCTGTTTTTT. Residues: CASSVGTSGSGELFF. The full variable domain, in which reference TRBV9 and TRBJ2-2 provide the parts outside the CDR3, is DSGVTQTPKHLITATGQRVTLRCSPRSGDLSVYWYQQSLDQGLQFLIQYYNGEERAKGNILERFSAQQFPDLHSELNLSSLELGDSALYFCASSVGTSGSGELFFGEGSRLTVL.

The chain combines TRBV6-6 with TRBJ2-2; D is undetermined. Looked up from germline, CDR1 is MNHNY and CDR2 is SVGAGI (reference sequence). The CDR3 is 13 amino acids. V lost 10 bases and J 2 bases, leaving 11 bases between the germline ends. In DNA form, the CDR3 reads TGTGCCATCACGACTCCAAACACCGGGGAGCTGTTTTTT. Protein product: CAITTPNTGELFF.

The CDR3 DNA follows: TGTGCCAGCAGTACCTCCGGGACAGAGGAAAAACTGTTTTTT. This codes for CASSTSGTEEKLFF. The J gene is TRBJ1-4, the V gene TRBV27; the match to TRBD1 covers 7 bases. The germline V gene has CDR1 MNHEY and CDR2 SMNVEV (reference sequence). The CDR3 runs to 14 residues. V lost 5 bases and J lost 8; bases outside the gene matches: 8.

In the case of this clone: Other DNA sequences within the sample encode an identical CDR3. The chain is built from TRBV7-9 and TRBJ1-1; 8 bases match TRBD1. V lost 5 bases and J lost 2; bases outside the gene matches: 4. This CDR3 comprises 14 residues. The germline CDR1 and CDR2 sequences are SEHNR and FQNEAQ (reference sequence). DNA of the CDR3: TGTGCCAGCAGCCTTGGACAGGGTAACACTGAAGCTTTCTTT. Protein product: CASSLGQGNTEAFF.

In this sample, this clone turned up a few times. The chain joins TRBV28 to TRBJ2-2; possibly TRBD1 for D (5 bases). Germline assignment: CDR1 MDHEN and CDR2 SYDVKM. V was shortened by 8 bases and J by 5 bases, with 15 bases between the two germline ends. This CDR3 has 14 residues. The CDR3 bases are TGTGCCAGCCGTTGGGGCATTAAAACCGGGGAGCTGTTTTTT. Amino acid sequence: CASRWGIKTGELFF.

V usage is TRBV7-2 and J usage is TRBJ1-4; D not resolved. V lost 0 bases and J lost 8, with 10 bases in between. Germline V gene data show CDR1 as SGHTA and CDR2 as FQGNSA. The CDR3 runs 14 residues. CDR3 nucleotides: TGTGCCAGCAGCTTAGCACAGAACCGAGAAAAACTGTTTTTT. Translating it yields CASSLAQNREKLFF.

The CDR3 protein is CASSLRGQDANYGYTF. The CDR3 DNA follows: TGTGCCAGCAGCTTAAGGGGACAGGATGCCAACTATGGCTACACCTTC. The chain links TRBV13 to TRBJ1-2; the match to TRBD1 covers 8 bases. This CDR3 region has 16 residues. Per germline, CDR1 PRHDT and CDR2 FYEKMQ (reference sequence). Germline trimming cut 2 bases from V and 2 bases from J; bases unmatched to any gene: 7.

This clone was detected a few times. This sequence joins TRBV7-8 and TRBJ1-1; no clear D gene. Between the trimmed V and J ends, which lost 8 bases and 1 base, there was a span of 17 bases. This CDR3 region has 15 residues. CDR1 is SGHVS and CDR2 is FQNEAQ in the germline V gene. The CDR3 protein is CASSSRRITNTEAFF. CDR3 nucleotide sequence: TGTGCCAGCTCTTCCAGGCGCATCACGAACACTGAAGCTTTCTTT.

The DNA for the CDR3 is TGTGCCAGCAGCTTCAGGGTTCCCGGGGAGCTGTTTTTT. Its translation is CASSFRVPGELFF. This chain joins TRBV5-4 and TRBJ2-2; D is perhaps TRBD1 (5 bases). The ends were cut back, 2 bases at V and 6 bases at J, with 8 bases in the middle. Germline-derived CDR1 and CDR2 are SGHNT and YYREEE (reference sequence). The CDR3 spans 13 residues.

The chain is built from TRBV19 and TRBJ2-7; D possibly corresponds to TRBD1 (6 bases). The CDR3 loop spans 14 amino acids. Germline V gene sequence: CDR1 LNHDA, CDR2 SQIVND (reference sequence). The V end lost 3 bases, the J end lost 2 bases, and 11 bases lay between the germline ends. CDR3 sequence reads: CASSIGRGTYEQYF. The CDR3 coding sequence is TGTGCCAGTAGTATTGGCAGGGGAACCTACGAGCAGTACTTC.

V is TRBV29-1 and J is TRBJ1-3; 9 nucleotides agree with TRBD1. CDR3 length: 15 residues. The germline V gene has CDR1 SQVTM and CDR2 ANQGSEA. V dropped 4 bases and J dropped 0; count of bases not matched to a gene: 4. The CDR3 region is CSVVKQGASGNTIYF. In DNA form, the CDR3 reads TGCAGCGTTGTAAAACAGGGGGCCTCTGGAAACACCATATATTTT.

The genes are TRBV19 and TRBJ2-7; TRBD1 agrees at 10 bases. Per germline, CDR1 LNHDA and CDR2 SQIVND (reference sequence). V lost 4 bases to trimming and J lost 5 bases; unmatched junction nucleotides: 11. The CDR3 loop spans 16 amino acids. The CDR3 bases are TGTGCCAGTAGTACAAGGGACAGGGGAAGTCGGCACGAGCAGTACTTC. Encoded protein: CASSTRDRGSRHEQYF.

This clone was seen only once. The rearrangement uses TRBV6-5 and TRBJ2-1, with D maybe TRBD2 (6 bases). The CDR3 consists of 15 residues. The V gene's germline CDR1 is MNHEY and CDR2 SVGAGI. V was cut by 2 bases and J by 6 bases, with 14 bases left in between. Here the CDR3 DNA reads TGTGCCAGCAGTTACGGTCGGGAGAACACCAATGAGCAGTTCTTC. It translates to CASSYGRENTNEQFF.

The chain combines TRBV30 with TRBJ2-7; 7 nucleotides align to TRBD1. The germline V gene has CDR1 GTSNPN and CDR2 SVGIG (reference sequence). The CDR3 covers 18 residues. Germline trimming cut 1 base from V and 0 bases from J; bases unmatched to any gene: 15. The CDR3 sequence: CAWSDRGQRNPSSYEQYF. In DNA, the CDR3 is TGTGCCTGGAGTGATAGGGGACAGAGAAACCCAAGCTCCTACGAGCAGTACTTC.

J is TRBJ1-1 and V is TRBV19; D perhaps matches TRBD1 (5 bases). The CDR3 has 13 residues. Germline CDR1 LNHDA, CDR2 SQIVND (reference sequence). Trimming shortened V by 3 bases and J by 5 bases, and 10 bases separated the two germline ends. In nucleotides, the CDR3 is TGTGCCAGTAGTATCATTCCAGGGACTGAAGCTTTCTTT. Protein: CASSIIPGTEAFF.

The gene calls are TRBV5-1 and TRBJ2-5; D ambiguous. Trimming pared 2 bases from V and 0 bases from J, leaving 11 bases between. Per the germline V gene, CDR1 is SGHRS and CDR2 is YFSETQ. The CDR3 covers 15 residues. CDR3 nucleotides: TGCGCCAGCAGCTTAGGCACTACTAACCAAGAGACCCAGTACTTC. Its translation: CASSLGTTNQETQYF.

CDR3 sequence: CASSPGTGVNSPLHF. The CDR3 DNA reads as TGTGCCAGCAGCCCGGGGACAGGGGTGAATTCACCCCTCCACTTT. The V and J genes are TRBV11-2 and TRBJ1-6, with 10 nucleotides matching TRBD1. CDR3 size: 15 residues. V lost 5 bases and J lost 7; bases outside the gene matches: 5. The germline V gene has CDR1 SGHAT and CDR2 FQNNGV.

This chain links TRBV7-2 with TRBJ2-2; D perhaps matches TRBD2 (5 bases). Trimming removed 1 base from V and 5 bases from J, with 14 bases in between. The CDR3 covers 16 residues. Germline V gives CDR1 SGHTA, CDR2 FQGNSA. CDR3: CASSLGRRLSTGELFF. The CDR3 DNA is TGTGCCAGCAGCTTAGGGAGGCGTCTGTCTACCGGGGAGCTGTTTTTT.

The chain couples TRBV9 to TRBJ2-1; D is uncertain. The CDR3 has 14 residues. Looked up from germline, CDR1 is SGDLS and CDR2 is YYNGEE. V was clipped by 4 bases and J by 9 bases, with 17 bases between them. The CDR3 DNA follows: TGTGCCAGCAGCCCTCGGCCGGAAACGGGTGAGCAGTTCTTC. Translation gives CASSPRPETGEQFF.

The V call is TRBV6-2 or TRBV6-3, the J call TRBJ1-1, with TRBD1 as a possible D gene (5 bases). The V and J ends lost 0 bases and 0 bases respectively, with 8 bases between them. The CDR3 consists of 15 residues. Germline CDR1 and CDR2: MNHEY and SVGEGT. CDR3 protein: CASSYSGGLNTEAFF. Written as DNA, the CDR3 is TGTGCCAGCAGTTACTCCGGGGGATTGAACACTGAAGCTTTCTTT.